This T cell receptor beta chain came from a study of cytomegalovirus exposure and HLA in healthy donors. The overall study: Earlier results showed roughly 120 million unique TCR beta sequences derived from roughly 180 million T cells.

V was shortened by 0 bases and J by 13 bases, with 13 bases between the two germline ends. The CDR3 is 13 amino acids. Per germline, CDR1 SGHAT and CDR2 FQNNGV. PCR primers comprised 60 Vbeta and 13 Jbeta primers. Libraries were prepared by immunoSEQ multiplex PCR; TCRdb keeps only in-frame clonotypes and omits some of them. The profile shows 130,000 or so clones, about two thirds of them singletons. The genes are TRBV11-2 and TRBJ2-1; no clear D gene. The clonotype comes from a man in his forties in good health and CMV-seropositive. Sequencing was done on a sample of PBMCs. CDR3: CASSLDRELRQFF. The CDR3 DNA follows: TGTGCCAGCAGCTTAGATCGCGAGCTAAGACAGTTCTTC.